The entry below describes one T cell receptor beta chain. Its specificity is unknown. This sample was included in a study of shared clonotypes between healthy human individuals. Broader study findings: Generation of non-shared clonotypes was less probable than generation of clonotypes shared by all four donors.

The germline V gene encodes CDR1 SSHAT and CDR2 FNYEAQ (reference sequence). CDR3 length: 14 amino acids. Trimming cost V 5 bases and J 7 bases, with 14 bases left between them. Assay: immunoSEQ multiplex PCR; the TCRdb copy retains only in-frame clones and omits some. The repertoire holds about 2.5 million clones, with just under 95% as singletons. The clonotype was recovered from a man between 18 and 29 years old in good health. Some clones in this sample may be carry-over from other donors' samples. Input material: naive CD4+ T cells from PBMCs. Subset given: CD45RA+ positively selected. The chain has TRBV7-7 and TRBJ2-2; unclear D gene. The CDR3 coding sequence is TGTGCCAGCAGCGTTCGGTCCTGGGGCGGGGAGCTGTTTTTT. Its translation is CASSVRSWGGELFF.